Each of the 26 T cell receptor beta chains below was sequenced from the same sample in a study of blood T cells in healthy people across ages. Alongside a J-beta primer mix, a sample-barcoded 5' primer served in a second PCR lasting about 7 to 11 cycles. From the 5' RACE reads, TCRdb called clonotypes with MiXCR, one entry per CDR3 protein. The sample contains about 1,800,000 distinct CDR3 sequences, under 30% of which appear only once. The material sequenced was blood. The receptors come from a woman between 25 and 40 years old in good health.

This clonotype showed up just a few times. This chain links TRBV27 with TRBJ2-5; no clear D gene. Germline values: CDR1 MNHEY, CDR2 SMNVEV (reference sequence). This CDR3 region has 14 residues. Trimming removed 0 bases at V and 4 bases at J, with 9 bases between. The CDR3 loop is CASSLSYEVETQYF. The CDR3 DNA follows: TGTGCCAGCAGTTTATCGTACGAGGTAGAGACCCAGTACTTC.

This chain joins TRBV4-1 and TRBJ2-4, with D tentatively TRBD2 (6 bases). The J call may not be correct, given that the DNA end is closer to TRBJ2-7. CDR3 length: 16 amino acids. Germline V gene lookup returns CDR1 MGHRA and CDR2 YSYEKL. The CDR3 DNA sequence: TGCGCCAGCAGCCAAGAGGTCGGGGGTATGTCCTACGAGCAGTACTTC. Translated, it gives CASSQEVGGMSYEQYF.

This clonotype appeared a single time. The chain joins TRBV20-1 to TRBJ2-5, with 9 nucleotides matching TRBD2. J was trimmed by 5 bases and V by 5 bases; bases with no gene match: 12. The CDR3 runs 15 residues. Per germline, CDR1 DFQATT and CDR2 SNEGSKA (reference sequence). The CDR3 nucleotides are TGCAGTGCTGGACCGATAGCGGGAGTTGGGGAGACCCAGTACTTC. As protein: CSAGPIAGVGETQYF.

The table lists this clonotype with many counts. CDR3 amino acids: CASSLPDRTHGYTF. In DNA form, the CDR3 reads TGTGCCAGCAGTTTACCAGACAGGACTCATGGCTACACCTTC. The chain uses TRBV6-5 and TRBJ1-2; possible D gene TRBD1, 6 bases. Trimming cost V 4 bases and J 6 bases, with 15 bases left between them. Per germline, CDR1 MNHEY and CDR2 SVGAGI. The CDR3 length is 14 residues.

This clonotype turned up a few times. This rearrangement joins TRBV20-1 to TRBJ2-5; 10 nucleotides align to TRBD2. This CDR3 comprises 16 residues. Germline CDR1 DFQATT, CDR2 SNEGSKA (reference sequence). Trimming at V came to 5 bases and at J to 1 base, leaving 10 bases not matched to a gene. CDR3 protein: CSASPPGLATQETQYF. The CDR3 nucleotides read TGCAGTGCTTCGCCTCCGGGACTAGCGACCCAAGAGACCCAGTACTTC.

This clonotype was observed a few times. The gene calls are TRBV10-3 and TRBJ2-5; D is perhaps TRBD2 (6 bases). CDR1 is ENHRY, CDR2 SYGVKD, per germline. Trimming stripped 2 bases from V and 3 bases from J, with 10 bases between. The CDR3 contains 14 residues. The CDR3 loop reads CAISEGGNKETQYF. The CDR3 nucleotides are TGTGCCATCAGTGAGGGCGGGAACAAAGAGACCCAGTACTTC.

This clonotype was found a few times. The V gene is TRBV19, the J gene TRBJ2-1; D is perhaps TRBD2 (5 bases). The germline V gene encodes CDR1 LNHDA and CDR2 SQIVND (reference sequence). Trimming cost V 3 bases and J 0 bases, with 6 bases left between them. The CDR3 totals 14 residues. CDR3 coding DNA: TGTGCCAGTAGTATCGGGGACTCCTACAATGAGCAGTTCTTC. Its translation: CASSIGDSYNEQFF.

This clonotype has more than one count but fewer than ten. Since a much larger clone is just one base distant, this may be a read error. The rearrangement uses TRBV5-1 and TRBJ1-5; 11 positions agree with TRBD1. Germline V CDR1 and CDR2: SGHRS, YFSETQ. Losses at the gene ends were 0 bases for V and 9 bases for J; bases not matched to a gene: 8. This CDR3 comprises 16 residues. CDR3 loop: CASSLGGQGAGRPQHF. CDR3 coding DNA: TGCGCCAGCAGCTTGGGCGGACAGGGGGCTGGTCGGCCCCAGCATTTT.

The chain is built from TRBV11-2 and TRBJ1-1; TRBD1 is a possible D gene (6 bases). Germline V gene lookup returns CDR1 SGHAT and CDR2 FQNNGV. V dropped 5 bases and J dropped 4 bases, with 11 bases sitting between them. The CDR3 runs to 13 residues. The CDR3 loop is CASSHTGSTEAFF. Here the CDR3 DNA reads TGTGCCAGCAGCCACACAGGGTCCACTGAAGCTTTCTTT.

The chain has TRBV12-3 or TRBV12-4 and TRBJ2-3, with 9 bases aligning to TRBD2. Trimming cost V 4 bases and J 1 base; bases outside gene matches: 3. The CDR3 consists of 15 residues. The CDR3 protein is CASSYPSGGTDTQYF. CDR3 nucleotides: TGTGCCAGCAGTTACCCTAGCGGGGGCACAGATACGCAGTATTTT.

This clonotype was observed a single time. The chain uses TRBV5-1 and TRBJ2-3, with D maybe TRBD2 (5 bases). The V and J ends lost 3 bases and 2 bases respectively, with 16 bases between them. CDR1 SGHRS and CDR2 YFSETQ come from the germline V gene. This CDR3 comprises 16 residues. The CDR3 loop is CASSSQEGWVTDTQYF. CDR3 sequence (DNA): TGCGCCAGCAGCTCGCAAGAGGGTTGGGTCACAGATACGCAGTATTTT.

J is TRBJ1-5 and V is TRBV10-3; D is undetermined. The CDR3 is 18 residues long. CDR1 ENHRY and CDR2 SYGVKD come from the germline V gene. The V and J ends lost 3 bases and 1 base respectively, with 19 bases between them. CDR3 sequence: CAISERGAGIESNQPQHF. The CDR3 DNA follows: TGTGCCATCAGTGAAAGAGGAGCTGGAATCGAGAGCAATCAGCCCCAGCATTTT.

Concerning this clonotype itself: A much more abundant neighbour one base away suggests this may be a read error. The genes are TRBV7-2 and TRBJ2-5; D perhaps matches TRBD1 (5 bases). V dropped 5 bases and J dropped 4 bases, with 14 bases sitting between them. Germline loops: CDR1 SGHTA, CDR2 FQGNSA. This CDR3 comprises 14 residues. CDR3 protein: CASSPRPGRETQYF. The CDR3 DNA is TGTGCCAGCAGCCCCCGGCCAGGGCGAGAGACCCAGTACTTC.

This clonotype was seen a few times. At one of its ends the junction is not consistent with the germline gene, which may arise from a read error. The rearrangement uses TRBV12-3 or TRBV12-4 and TRBJ2-3, with unresolved D. The CDR3 is made up of 14 amino acids. CDR3 in DNA: TGTGCCAGCACCCTGAGCGTCAGCACAGATGCGCAGTATTTT. This codes for CASTLSVSTDAQYF.

V and J are TRBV20-1 and TRBJ1-2; 7 bases agree with TRBD1. Per the germline V gene, CDR1 is DFQATT and CDR2 is SNEGSKA (reference sequence). This CDR3 has 14 residues. The junction had 13 bases not matched to a gene; V was cut back by 2 bases and J by 10 bases. CDR3 nucleotides: TGCAGTGCTAGAACCGACAGGGCGGCAAGGGACTACACCTTC. It is translated as CSARTDRAARDYTF.

The J gene is TRBJ2-3, the V gene TRBV4-2, with 7 bases fitting TRBD2. The junction had 6 bases not matched to a gene; V was cut back by 3 bases and J by 0 bases. The germline V gene encodes CDR1 LGHNA and CDR2 YNFKEQ. The CDR3 loop spans 16 amino acids. The CDR3 spells CASSHRGSPSTDTQYF. The CDR3 coding sequence is TGTGCCAGCAGCCACCGCGGGAGTCCAAGCACAGATACGCAGTATTTT.

In this sample, this clonotype turned up many times. The chain links TRBV5-1 to TRBJ2-1, with 8 bases that match TRBD1. The CDR3 is 14 amino acids. With 0 bases clipped from V and 9 bases from J, the junction kept 5 bases outside the gene matches. The V gene's germline CDR1 is SGHRS and CDR2 YFSETQ. The DNA for the CDR3 is TGCGCCAGCAGCTTGGTCAGGGGGCAGGCTGAGCAGTTCTTC. It codes for CASSLVRGQAEQFF.

This clonotype was recorded a few times. The chain links TRBV7-9 to TRBJ2-7, with TRBD2 matching over 15 bases. The CDR3 length is 17 residues. V lost 1 base, J lost 0 bases, and 1 base stayed unmatched. The germline CDR1 and CDR2 sequences are SEHNR and FQNEAQ (reference sequence). CDR3 nucleotides: TGTGCCAGCAGCTTAGGGACTAGCGGGAGGGGCTCCTACGAGCAGTACTTC. This translates into CASSLGTSGRGSYEQYF. Full variable domain (rest looked up from reference TRBV7-9 and TRBJ2-7): DTGVSQNPRHKITKRGQNVTFRCDPISEHNRLYWYRQTLGQGPEFLTYFQNEAQLEKSRLLSDRFSAERPKGSFSTLEIQRTEQGDSAMYLCASSLGTSGRGSYEQYFGPGTRLTVT.

There are a few counts of this clonotype. The V call is TRBV20-1, the J call TRBJ2-5, with 15 bases lining up with TRBD2. The J call is doubtful: the DNA matches TRBJ2-7 better. The germline V gene encodes CDR1 DFQATT and CDR2 SNEGSKA (reference sequence). CDR3 length: 14 residues. The CDR3 loop is CSATGLAGGDEQYF. The CDR3 DNA reads as TGCAGTGCTACGGGACTAGCGGGAGGAGACGAGCAGTACTTC.

The J gene is TRBJ2-3, the V gene TRBV27, with D perhaps TRBD1 or TRBD2 (5 bases each). This CDR3 contains 15 residues. Trimming left V 5 bases short and J 3 bases short, with 15 bases between. Germline-derived CDR1 and CDR2 are MNHEY and SMNVEV (reference sequence). This chain's CDR3 is CASSPVGVRTDTQYF. The CDR3 DNA reads as TGTGCCAGCAGTCCCGTGGGGGTGAGAACAGATACGCAGTATTTT.

This clonotype has a count of ten or more. Here the CDR3 DNA reads TGTGCCAGCAGCCCACAGGGGCTTCGTGGCTACACCTTC. Translation: CASSPQGLRGYTF. The rearrangement links TRBV14 to TRBJ1-2; 7 bases align to TRBD1. J lost 7 bases, V lost 4 bases, and 6 bases had no gene match. The germline CDR1 and CDR2 sequences are SGHDN and FVKESK. This CDR3 has 13 amino acids. Variable domain in full (rest from reference TRBV14 and TRBJ1-2): EAGVTQFPSHSVIEKGQTVTLRCDPISGHDNLYWYRRVMGKEIKFLLHFVKESKQDESGMPNNRFLAERTGGTYSTLKVQPAELEDSGVYFCASSPQGLRGYTFGSGTRLTVV.

This clonotype was detected only a few times. CDR3 sequence: CASSQQWDPNNEQFF. In DNA, the CDR3 is TGCGCCAGCAGCCAACAGTGGGACCCGAACAATGAGCAGTTCTTC. The J gene is TRBJ2-1, the V gene TRBV4-1; D may correspond to TRBD1 or TRBD2 (5 bases each). Germline values: CDR1 MGHRA, CDR2 YSYEKL. The CDR3 extends over 15 amino acids. V gave up 2 bases and J gave up 5 bases, with 13 bases separating them.

A few counts support this clonotype. The V gene is TRBV2, the J gene TRBJ1-5; maybe TRBD1 (6 bases). Germline V gives CDR1 SNHLY, CDR2 FYNNEI. The CDR3 has 13 amino acids. V lost 11 bases to trimming and J lost 4 bases, with 15 bases between them. The CDR3: CAGGGGSNQPQHF. In DNA, the CDR3 is TGTGCCGGAGGGGGGGGCTCAAATCAGCCCCAGCATTTT.

V is TRBV20-1 and J is TRBJ2-7; D could derive from TRBD1 or TRBD2 (5 bases each). The germline gives CDR1 DFQATT, CDR2 SNEGSKA (reference sequence). V lost 5 bases and J lost 2, with 13 bases in between. The length of the CDR3 is 13 residues. This CDR3 is CSAFRDGPYEQYF. CDR3 coding DNA: TGCAGTGCTTTCCGGGACGGCCCCTACGAGCAGTACTTC.

This clonotype was counted ten times or more. Sequence at one end of the junction differs from germline and may be a read error. The rearrangement links TRBV5-1 to TRBJ1-4; D is ambiguous. CDR3 length: 14 residues. Germline lookup yields CDR1 SGHRS and CDR2 YFSETQ. The CDR3: CASSLVAGNEKLFF. The CDR3 bases are TGTGCCAGCAGCTTAGTGGCAGGCAATGAAAAACTGTTTTTT.

V gene TRBV5-1 combines with J gene TRBJ2-2, with a possible D match to TRBD1 (5 bases). The V end lost 4 bases, the J end lost 3 bases, and 10 bases lay between the germline ends. The V gene's germline CDR1 is SGHRS and CDR2 YFSETQ. The CDR3 contains 14 residues. DNA for the CDR3: TGCGCCAGCAGCATAGGACAAGACACCGGGGAGCTGTTTTTT. Translated: CASSIGQDTGELFF.